This TCR beta chain originates from a study of patients and donors after allogeneic stem cell transplantation. MiXCR, run by TCRdb on the RT-PCR reads, gives a single entry per CDR3 protein. The sample yields a few hundred thousand distinct CDR3 sequences, roughly 13% seen once. Trimming took off 4 bases at V and 9 bases at J, with 17 bases between the two ends. Germline loops: CDR1 SGHNT, CDR2 YENEEA. The CDR3 length is 14 residues. The source is a human donor who was either an allogeneic HSCT recipient or a stem cell or donor lymphocyte infusion donor (not recorded which). It is not recorded whose cells these are; they may come from a transplant donor. The source material was blood, either unsorted or a sorted T cell fraction (not recorded which). The chain is built from TRBV11-3 and TRBJ2-3; D possibly matches TRBD1 or TRBD2 (6 bases each). The CDR3 nucleotides read TGTGCCAGCAGCTCCCTGGGGGGCTGGGAAACGCAGTATTTT. Its translation is CASSSLGGWETQYF.